This paragraph covers one T cell receptor (beta chain) sequence. The source of the sample is a study of blood T cell repertoires in COVID-19. Turning to the study itself: From T cells, B-cell-depleted T cells, or PBMCs came the material, which was cDNA or gDNA.

The Seattle site enrolled patients during active infection and followed them longitudinally. Some clones are missing from TCRdb's copy, which holds only in-frame ones; the method was immunoSEQ multiplex PCR. This sample has roughly 150,000 clones; roughly 84% occur once, and the top ten carry roughly 8.3%. The sequenced sample consisted of peripheral blood. This TCR derives from an older woman with COVID-19, enrolled during active disease.

In nucleotides, the CDR3 is TGTGCCAGCAGCCTACAGGGGGCTTGGGGGAATGGCTACACCTTC. The encoded protein is CASSLQGAWGNGYTF. V usage is TRBV6-5 and J usage is TRBJ1-2, with 9 nucleotides matching TRBD1. The CDR3 length is 15 residues. In germline, CDR1 is MNHEY, CDR2 SVGAGI. The V segment lost 6 bases and the J segment 6 bases; nucleotides outside the gene matches: 11.